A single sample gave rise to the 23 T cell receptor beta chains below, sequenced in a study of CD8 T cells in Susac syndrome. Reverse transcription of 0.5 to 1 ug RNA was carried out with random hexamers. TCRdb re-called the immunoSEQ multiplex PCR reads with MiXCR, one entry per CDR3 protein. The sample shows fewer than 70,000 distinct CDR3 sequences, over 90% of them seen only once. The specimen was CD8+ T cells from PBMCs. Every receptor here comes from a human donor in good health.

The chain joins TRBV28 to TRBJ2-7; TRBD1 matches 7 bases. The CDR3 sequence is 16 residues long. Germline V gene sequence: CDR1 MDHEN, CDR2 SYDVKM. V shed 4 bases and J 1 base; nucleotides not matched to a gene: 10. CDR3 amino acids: CASSSAGTALSYEQYF. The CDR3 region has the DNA TGTGCCAGCAGTTCCGCTGGGACAGCCCTTTCCTACGAGCAGTACTTC.

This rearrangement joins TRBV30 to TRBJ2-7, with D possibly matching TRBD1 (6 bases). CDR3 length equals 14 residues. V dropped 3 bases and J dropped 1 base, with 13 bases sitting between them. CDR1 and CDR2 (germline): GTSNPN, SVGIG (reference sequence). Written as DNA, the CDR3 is TGTGCCTGGAGCGGACAGCTACTATCCTACGAGCAGTACTTC. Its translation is CAWSGQLLSYEQYF.

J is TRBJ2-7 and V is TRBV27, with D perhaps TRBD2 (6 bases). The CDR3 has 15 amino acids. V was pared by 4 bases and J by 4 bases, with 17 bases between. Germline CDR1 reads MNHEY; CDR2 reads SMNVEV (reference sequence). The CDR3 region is CASSSKPGLQYEQYF. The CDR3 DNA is TGTGCCAGCAGTTCTAAACCGGGACTCCAGTACGAGCAGTACTTC.

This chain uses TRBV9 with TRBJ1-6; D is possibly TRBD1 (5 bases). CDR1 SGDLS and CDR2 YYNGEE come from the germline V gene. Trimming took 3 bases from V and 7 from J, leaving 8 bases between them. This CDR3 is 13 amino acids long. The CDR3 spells CASSAWGNSPLHF. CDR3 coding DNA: TGTGCCAGCAGCGCCTGGGGGAATTCACCCCTCCACTTT.

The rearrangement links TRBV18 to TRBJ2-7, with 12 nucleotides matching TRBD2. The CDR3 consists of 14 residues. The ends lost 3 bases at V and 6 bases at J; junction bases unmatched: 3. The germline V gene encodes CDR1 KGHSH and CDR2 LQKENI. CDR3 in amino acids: CASSPTSGGFEQYV. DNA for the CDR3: TGTGCCAGCTCACCGACTAGCGGGGGTTTCGAGCAGTACGTC.

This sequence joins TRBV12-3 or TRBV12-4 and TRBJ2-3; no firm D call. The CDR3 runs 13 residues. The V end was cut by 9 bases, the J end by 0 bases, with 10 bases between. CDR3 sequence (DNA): TGTGCCAGTTGGGTCAGTAGCACAGATACGCAGTATTTT. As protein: CASWVSSTDTQYF.

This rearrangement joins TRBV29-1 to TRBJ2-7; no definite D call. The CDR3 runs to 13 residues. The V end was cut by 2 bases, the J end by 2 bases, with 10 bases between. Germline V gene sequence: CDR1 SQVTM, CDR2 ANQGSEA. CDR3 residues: CSVELGFPYEQYF. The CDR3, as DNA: TGCAGCGTTGAACTCGGGTTTCCCTACGAGCAGTACTTC.

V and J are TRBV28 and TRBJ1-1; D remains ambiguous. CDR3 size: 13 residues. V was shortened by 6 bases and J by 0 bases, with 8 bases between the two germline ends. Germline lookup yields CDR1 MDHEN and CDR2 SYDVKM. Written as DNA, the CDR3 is TGTGCCAGCAGCCTCTACGTGAACACTGAAGCTTTCTTT. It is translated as CASSLYVNTEAFF.

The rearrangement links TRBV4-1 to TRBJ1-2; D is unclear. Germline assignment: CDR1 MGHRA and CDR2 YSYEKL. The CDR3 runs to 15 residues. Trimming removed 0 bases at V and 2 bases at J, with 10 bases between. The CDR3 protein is CASSQEVVGNYGYTF. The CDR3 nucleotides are TGCGCCAGCAGCCAAGAGGTGGTAGGGAACTATGGCTACACCTTC.

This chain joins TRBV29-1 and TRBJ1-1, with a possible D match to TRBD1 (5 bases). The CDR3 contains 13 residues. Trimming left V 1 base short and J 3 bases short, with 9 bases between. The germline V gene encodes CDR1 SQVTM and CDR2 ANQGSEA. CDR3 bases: TGCAGCGTTGAAGGGGGGGAAGACACTGAAGCTTTCTTT. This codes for CSVEGGEDTEAFF.

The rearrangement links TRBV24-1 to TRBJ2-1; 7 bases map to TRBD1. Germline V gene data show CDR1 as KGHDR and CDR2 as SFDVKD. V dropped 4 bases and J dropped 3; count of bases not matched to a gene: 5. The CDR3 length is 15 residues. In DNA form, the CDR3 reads TGTGCCACCAGTGACTTAGGGACAGACTACAATGAGCAGTTCTTC. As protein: CATSDLGTDYNEQFF.

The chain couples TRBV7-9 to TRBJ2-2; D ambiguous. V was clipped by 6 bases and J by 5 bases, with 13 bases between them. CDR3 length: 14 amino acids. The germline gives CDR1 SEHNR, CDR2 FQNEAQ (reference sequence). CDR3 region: CASSLPAPTGELFF. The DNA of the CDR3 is TGTGCCAGCAGTCTCCCTGCCCCGACCGGGGAGCTGTTTTTT.

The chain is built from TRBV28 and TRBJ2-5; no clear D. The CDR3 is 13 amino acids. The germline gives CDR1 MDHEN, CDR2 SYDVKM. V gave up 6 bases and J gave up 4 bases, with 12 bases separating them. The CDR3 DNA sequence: TGTGCCAGCAGCCTCATGAGTGGAGAGACCCAGTACTTC. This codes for CASSLMSGETQYF. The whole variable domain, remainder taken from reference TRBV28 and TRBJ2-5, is DVKVTQSSRYLVKRTGEKVFLECVQDMDHENMFWYRQDPGLGLRLIYFSYDVKMKEKGDIPEGYSVSREKKERFSLILESASTNQTSMYLCASSLMSGETQYFGPGTRLLVL.

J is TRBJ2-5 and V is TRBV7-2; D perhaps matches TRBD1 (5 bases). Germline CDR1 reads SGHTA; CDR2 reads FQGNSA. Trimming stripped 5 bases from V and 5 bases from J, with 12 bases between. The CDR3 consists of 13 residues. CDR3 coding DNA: TGTGCCAGCAGCACGACAGCGCGGGAGACCCAGTACTTC. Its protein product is CASSTTARETQYF. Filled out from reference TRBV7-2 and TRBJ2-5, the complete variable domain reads GAGVSQSPSNKVTEKGKDVELRCDPISGHTALYWYRQSLGQGLEFLIYFQGNSAPDKSGLPSDRFSAERTGGSVSTLTIQRTQQEDSAVYLCASSTTARETQYFGPGTRLLVL.

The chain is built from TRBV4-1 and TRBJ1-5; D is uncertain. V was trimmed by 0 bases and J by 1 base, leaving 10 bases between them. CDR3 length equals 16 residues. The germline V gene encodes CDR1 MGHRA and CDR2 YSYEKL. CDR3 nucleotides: TGCGCCAGCAGCCAAGAATCCAGCGGCAGCAATCAGCCCCAGCATTTT. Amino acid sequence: CASSQESSGSNQPQHF.

The CDR3 spells CASSSRDYADTQYF. The CDR3 coding sequence is TGCGCCAGCAGCTCCCGGGACTATGCAGATACGCAGTATTTT. The genes are TRBV5-1 and TRBJ2-3; TRBD2 agrees at 7 bases. Per the germline V gene, CDR1 is SGHRS and CDR2 is YFSETQ. The CDR3 extends over 14 amino acids. V trimming: 3 bases; J trimming: 4 bases; junction bases outside the gene matches: 5.

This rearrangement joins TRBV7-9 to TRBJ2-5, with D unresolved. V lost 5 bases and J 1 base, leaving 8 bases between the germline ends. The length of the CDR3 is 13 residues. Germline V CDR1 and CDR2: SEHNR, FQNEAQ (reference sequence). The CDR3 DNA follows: TGTGCCAGCAGCAGCTCGGGCCAAGAGACCCAGTACTTC. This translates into CASSSSGQETQYF.

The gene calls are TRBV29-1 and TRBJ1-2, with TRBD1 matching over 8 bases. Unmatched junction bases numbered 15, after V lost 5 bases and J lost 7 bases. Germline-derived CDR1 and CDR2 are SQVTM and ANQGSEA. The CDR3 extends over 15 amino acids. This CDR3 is CSVPIGQGHRGGYTF. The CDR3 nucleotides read TGCAGCGTTCCGATAGGACAGGGACATCGGGGTGGCTACACCTTC.

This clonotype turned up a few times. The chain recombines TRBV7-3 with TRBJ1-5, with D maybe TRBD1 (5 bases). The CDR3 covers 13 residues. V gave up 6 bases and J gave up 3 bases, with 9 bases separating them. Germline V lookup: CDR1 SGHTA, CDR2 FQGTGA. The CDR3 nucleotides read TGTGCCAGCAGTACAGGAGACAATCAGCCCCAGCATTTT. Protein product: CASSTGDNQPQHF. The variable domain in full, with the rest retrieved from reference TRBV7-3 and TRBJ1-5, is GAGVSQTPSNKVTEKGKYVELRCDPISGHTALYWYRQSLGQGPEFLIYFQGTGAADDSGLPNDRFFAVRPEGSVSTLKIQRTERGDSAVYLCASSTGDNQPQHFGDGTRLSIL.

CDR3 sequence reads: CASSRNKGDEQYF. In DNA form, the CDR3 reads TGTGCCAGCAGCCGTAACAAGGGTGACGAGCAGTACTTC. V usage is TRBV12-3 or TRBV12-4 and J usage is TRBJ2-7; D ambiguous. V shed 6 bases and J shed 5 bases, with 14 bases lying between them. The CDR3 extends over 13 amino acids.

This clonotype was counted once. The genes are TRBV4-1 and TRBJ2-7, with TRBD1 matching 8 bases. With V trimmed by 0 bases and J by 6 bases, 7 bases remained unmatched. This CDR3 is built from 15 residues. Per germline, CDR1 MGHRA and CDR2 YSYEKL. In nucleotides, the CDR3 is TGCGCCAGCAGCCAAGAAGAAGGACAGGGTATCGAGCAGTACGTC. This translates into CASSQEEGQGIEQYV.

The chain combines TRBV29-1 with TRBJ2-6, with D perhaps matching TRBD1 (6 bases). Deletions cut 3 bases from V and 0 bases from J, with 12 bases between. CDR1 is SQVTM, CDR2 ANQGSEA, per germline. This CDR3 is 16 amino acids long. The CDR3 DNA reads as TGCAGCGTTGAGGGGGCTTTTAGCTCTGGGGCCAACGTCCTGACTTTC. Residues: CSVEGAFSSGANVLTF.

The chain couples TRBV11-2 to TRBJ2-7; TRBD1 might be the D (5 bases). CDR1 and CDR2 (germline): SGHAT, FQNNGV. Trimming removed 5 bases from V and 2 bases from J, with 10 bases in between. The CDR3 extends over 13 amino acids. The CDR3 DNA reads TGTGCCAGCAGCATTGACAGCGCCTACGAGCAGTACTTC. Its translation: CASSIDSAYEQYF. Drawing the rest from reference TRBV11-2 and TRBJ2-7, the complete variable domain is EAGVAQSPRYKIIEKRQSVAFWCNPISGHATLYWYQQILGQGPKLLIQFQNNGVVDDSQLPKDRFSAERLKGVDSTLKIQPAKLEDSAVYLCASSIDSAYEQYFGPGTRLTVT.